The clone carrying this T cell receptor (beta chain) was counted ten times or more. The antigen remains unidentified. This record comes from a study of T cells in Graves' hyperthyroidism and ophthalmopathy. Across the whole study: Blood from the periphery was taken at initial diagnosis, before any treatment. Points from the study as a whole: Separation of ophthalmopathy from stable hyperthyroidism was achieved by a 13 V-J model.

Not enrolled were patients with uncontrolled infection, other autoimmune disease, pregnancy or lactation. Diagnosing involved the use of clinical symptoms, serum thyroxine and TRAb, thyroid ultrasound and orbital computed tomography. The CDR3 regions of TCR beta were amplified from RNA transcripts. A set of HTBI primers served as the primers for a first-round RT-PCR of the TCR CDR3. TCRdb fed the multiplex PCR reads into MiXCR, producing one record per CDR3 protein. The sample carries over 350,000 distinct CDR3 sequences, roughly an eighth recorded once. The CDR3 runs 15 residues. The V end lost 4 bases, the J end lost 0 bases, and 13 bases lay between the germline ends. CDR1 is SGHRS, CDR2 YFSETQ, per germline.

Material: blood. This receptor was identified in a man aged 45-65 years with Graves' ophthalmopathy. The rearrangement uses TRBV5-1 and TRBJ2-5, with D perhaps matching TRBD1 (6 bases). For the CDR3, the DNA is TGCGCCAGCAGCAGAGAGGGACAAAACCAAGAGACCCAGTACTTC. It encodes CASSREGQNQETQYF. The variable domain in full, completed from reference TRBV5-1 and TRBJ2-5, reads KAGVTQTPRYLIKTRGQQVTLSCSPISGHRSVSWYQQTPGQGLQFLFEYFSETQRNKGNFPGRFSGRQFSNSRSEMNVSTLELGDSALYLCASSREGQNQETQYFGPGTRLLVL.